This is a list of T cell receptor beta chains from one sample in a study of blood T cell repertoires in COVID-19. Assay used: immunoSEQ multiplex PCR; TCRdb lists only in-frame clones, some missing. The repertoire holds some 110,000 clones, with about 89% as singletons. The sequenced material came from peripheral blood. The receptors here all came from a man aged 35-49 years with acute or convalescent COVID-19. Both conserved end residues are part of each CDR3. The D gene is left open where the match is weak. The size field is filled for only some rows; it gives once, few, many or a size class.

J gene | V gene | D gene | clone size | CDR3 DNA | CDR3 protein
TRBJ2-1 | TRBV19 | NA | few | TGTGCCAGTAGTATAGGATTGGGGCGGAATGAGCAGTTCTTC | CASSIGLGRNEQFF
TRBJ2-5 | TRBV5-1 | TRBD2 | NA | TGCGCCAGCAGTACAGCGGGAGGGCCCGTTGAAGAGACCCAGTACTTC | CASSTAGGPVEETQYF
TRBJ2-1 | TRBV4-1 | TRBD2 | NA | TGCGCCAGCAGCCCAGTAGAGTCGGGACTAGCGGGAGAAAATGAGCAGTTCTTC | CASSPVESGLAGENEQFF
TRBJ1-2 | TRBV19 | NA | NA | TGTGCCAGTAGTATCGGGGGGGATAGCGACTATGGCTACACCTTC | CASSIGGDSDYGYTF
TRBJ1-1 | TRBV5-4 | NA | NA | TGTGCCAGCAGCTTACCCGAAAGGGGGACTGAAGCTTTCTTT | CASSLPERGTEAFF
TRBJ2-1 | TRBV6-5 | NA | NA | TGTGCCAGCAACCGTGGGGCGGGCGGGACTGAGCAGTTCTTC | CASNRGAGGTEQFF
TRBJ1-5 | TRBV30 | NA | NA | TGTGCCTGGAGTGACAGAGTCAATCAGCCCCAGCATTTT | CAWSDRVNQPQHF
TRBJ2-5 | TRBV6-5 | TRBD2 | NA | TGTGCCAGCAGACCGGGACTAGCGTCAGAGACCCAGTACTTC | CASRPGLASETQYF
TRBJ1-2 | TRBV15 | NA | few | TGTGCCACCAGCAGGGCGGAGGGCGGCTACACCTTC | CATSRAEGGYTF
TRBJ2-4 | TRBV29-1 | TRBD2 | NA | TGCAGCGTTGATGAGCGGGGGGAAAACATTCAGTACTTC | CSVDERGENIQYF
TRBJ2-7 | TRBV4-1 | TRBD2 | NA | TGCGCCAGCAGCCAAGGCGGGAGCACGGTCTACGAGCAGTACTTC | CASSQGGSTVYEQYF
TRBJ1-1 | TRBV6-5 | NA | NA | TGTGCCAGCAGTCCGCCGGGGGGTTATACTGAAGCTTTCTTT | CASSPPGGYTEAFF
TRBJ1-6 | TRBV4-3 | TRBD1 | NA | TGCGCCAGCAGCCAAAGGACAGGGGTTGGAAATTCACCCCTCCACTTT | CASSQRTGVGNSPLHF
TRBJ1-5 | TRBV2 | TRBD1 | NA | TGTGCCAGCGGACGAGACAGGGGGATTTATAGCAATCAGCCCCAGCATTTT | CASGRDRGIYSNQPQHF
TRBJ2-1 | TRBV27 | NA | NA | TGTGCCAGCAGTTTATCCGGGGTACCCGAGCAGTTCTTC | CASSLSGVPEQFF
TRBJ2-1 | TRBV5-8 | TRBD1 | NA | TGTGCCAGCACTAGGACAGGGATTAGTGAGCAGTTCTTC | CASTRTGISEQFF
TRBJ2-1 | TRBV24-1 | TRBD1 | NA | TGTGCCACCAGTGACCCCGGGACAGACTACAATGAGCAGTTCTTC | CATSDPGTDYNEQFF
TRBJ1-5 | TRBV4-1 | TRBD1 | NA | TGCGCCAGCAGCCAATTTGGGGCGGGACAGGGGTACAATCAGCCCCAGCATTTT | CASSQFGAGQGYNQPQHF
TRBJ1-1 | TRBV3-1/TRBV3-2 | NA | few | TGTGCCAGCAGCCCCGGTCGTTACACTGAAGCTTTCTTT | CASSPGRYTEAFF
TRBJ2-2 | TRBV7-2 | NA | NA | TGTGCCAGCAGCGCAGGGGCTACCGGGGAGCTGTTTTTT | CASSAGATGELFF
TRBJ2-5 | TRBV7-2 | TRBD1 | NA | TGTGCCAGCAGCTTACCCGGACAGGGGGAGACCCAGTACTTC | CASSLPGQGETQYF
TRBJ2-6 | TRBV5-1 | NA | NA | TGCGCCAGCAGCTTCGGAGGTCCAACAATCTCTGGGGCCAACGTCCTGACTTTC | CASSFGGPTISGANVLTF
TRBJ2-5 | TRBV4-1 | TRBD2 | NA | TGCGCCAGCAGCGGAAGCCTAGCGGGATGGGGCCTCCAGGAGACCCAGTACTTC | CASSGSLAGWGLQETQYF
TRBJ2-1 | TRBV5-5 | NA | NA | TGTGCCAGCAGCCTCTATGCGAGCTCCTACAATGAGCAGTTCTTC | CASSLYASSYNEQFF
TRBJ1-2 | TRBV11-2 | TRBD1 | NA | TGTGCCAGCCAGGGGGTTCCGGGCATTCCCTATGGCTACACCTTC | CASQGVPGIPYGYTF
TRBJ2-2 | TRBV29-1 | NA | NA | TGCAGCGTTGATCGGCAGGGGAACACCGGGGAGCTGTTTTTT | CSVDRQGNTGELFF
TRBJ1-2 | TRBV19 | NA | NA | TGTGCCAGTAGTTCCCCCCAGGGCGGCTATGGCTACACCTTC | CASSSPQGGYGYTF
TRBJ2-5 | TRBV10-3 | TRBD1 | NA | TGTGCCATCAGCCCAACAGGGGGGAGGGAGACCCAGTACTTC | CAISPTGGRETQYF
TRBJ1-6 | TRBV30 | NA | NA | TGTGCCTGGAGTGTAGGGGGGGATTCACCCTTCCACTTT | CAWSVGGDSPFHF
TRBJ2-2 | TRBV7-8 | TRBD2 | NA | TGTGCCAGCAGCCACCTAACTAGCGGGAGATCCGCCGGGGAGCTGTTTTTT | CASSHLTSGRSAGELFF
TRBJ1-5 | TRBV19 | TRBD1 | NA | TGTGCCAGTAGTGTACCCATGACAGGGGGTCAGCCCCAGCATTTT | CASSVPMTGGQPQHF
TRBJ1-3 | TRBV30 | NA | NA | TGTGCCTGGAGTCGCGAGCGCTTCGACTCTGGAAACACCATATATTTT | CAWSRERFDSGNTIYF
TRBJ2-7 | TRBV12-5 | TRBD2 | NA | TGTGCTAGTGGTTGGGGACTAGCGGGAGACGTCTACGAGCAGTACTTC | CASGWGLAGDVYEQYF
TRBJ1-4 | TRBV4-3 | TRBD1 | NA | TGCGCCAGCAGCCAAAACAGAATTTTAGGGGGCGCGAACGAAAAACTGTTTTTT | CASSQNRILGGANEKLFF
TRBJ2-6 | TRBV2 | NA | NA | TGTGCCAGCAGTGAAGACCAGGGATCTGGGGCCAACGTCCTGACTTTC | CASSEDQGSGANVLTF
TRBJ1-2 | TRBV19 | NA | once | TGTGCCAGCTTAACGGACTCCAACCATGGCTACACCTTC | CASLTDSNHGYTF
TRBJ2-7 | TRBV4-1 | NA | NA | TGCGCCAGCAGCCTACGTCCTGCGGGGGAGCAGTACTTC | CASSLRPAGEQYF
TRBJ1-1 | TRBV5-5 | NA | few | TGTGCCAGCAGCTTGCGTTACTCTGAAGCTTTCTTT | CASSLRYSEAFF
TRBJ2-2 | TRBV11-3 | NA | NA | TGTGCCAGCAGCTTTCGGAGCACCGGGGAGCTGTTTTTT | CASSFRSTGELFF
TRBJ1-4 | TRBV30 | NA | NA | TGTGCCTGGTCGACGGAGGATGAAAAACTGTTTTTT | CAWSTEDEKLFF
TRBJ2-3 | TRBV5-4 | NA | NA | TGTGCCAGCAGCAAGGAGGTCGCAGATACGCAGTATTTT | CASSKEVADTQYF
TRBJ2-1 | TRBV5-1 | TRBD2 | NA | TGCGCCAGCAGCTTCGGGGGGGCCCCGGTCAATGAGCAGTTCTTC | CASSFGGAPVNEQFF
TRBJ1-3 | TRBV3-1/TRBV3-2 | NA | NA | TGTGCCAGCAGCCCCGCCGCGACATTCTCTGGAAACACCATATATTTT | CASSPAATFSGNTIYF
TRBJ1-1 | TRBV19 | NA | NA | TGTGCCAGTAGTGATGACAGGTTCAACACTGAAGCTTTCTTT | CASSDDRFNTEAFF
TRBJ1-1 | TRBV29-1 | NA | NA | TGCAGCGTTGCCAGGGACACTGAAGCTTTCTTT | CSVARDTEAFF
TRBJ2-2 | TRBV6-5 | NA | NA | TGTGCCAGCAGTTACTCGGTACGGGCCGGGGAGCTGTTTTTT | CASSYSVRAGELFF
TRBJ1-2 | TRBV14 | NA | many | TGTGCCAGCAGCCAAATACAGGCGGCAGGCTACACCTTC | CASSQIQAAGYTF
TRBJ2-5 | TRBV4-1 | TRBD1 | NA | TGCGCCAGCAGCCCAGGGGGCCGAGGAGAGACCCAGTACTTC | CASSPGGRGETQYF
TRBJ1-2 | TRBV3-1/TRBV3-2 | NA | NA | TGTGCCAGCAGCCAAGGCGAACAGGGTGTCATCTATGGCTACACCTTC | CASSQGEQGVIYGYTF
TRBJ1-2 | TRBV27 | TRBD1 | NA | TGTGCCAGTCACCCCGCCGACAGGGCTAACTATGGCTACACCTTC | CASHPADRANYGYTF
TRBJ2-3 | TRBV25-1 | TRBD2 | NA | TGTGCCAGCAAAGACAAAGCGGGGCCAGATACGCAGTATTTT | CASKDKAGPDTQYF
TRBJ2-5 | TRBV6-5 | TRBD2 | NA | TGTGCCAGCAGCCTTTCTAGCGGGAGACAAGAGACCCAGTACTTC | CASSLSSGRQETQYF
TRBJ1-2 | TRBV18 | NA | NA | TGTGCCAGCTCACCTAAAACGGGGGAAGGCTACACCTTC | CASSPKTGEGYTF
TRBJ1-5 | TRBV30 | TRBD1 | NA | TGTGCCTGGAGTGTAGATCGGGACAGTCCCCAGCATTTT | CAWSVDRDSPQHF
TRBJ2-3 | TRBV5-1 | NA | few | TGCGCCAGCAGCTTGGTTCTAGGCGCTAGCACAGATACGCAGTATTTT | CASSLVLGASTDTQYF